This entry concerns a single TCR beta chain. The target antigen is unknown. Separate cDNA molecules each had unique molecular identifiers attached to them. TCRdb re-called the 5' RACE reads with MiXCR, one entry per CDR3 protein. The table records about 69,000 distinct CDR3 sequences, approximately 9.5% of them present only once. The data were obtained in a study of early T cells in non-severe SARS-CoV-2 infection. Study observations and caveats: In VDJdb matching, anti-spike CD8 responses were favored while private and CD4 specificities went missing.

Germline V lookup: CDR1 MNHNS, CDR2 SASEGT. This CDR3 is built from 15 residues. Deletions cut 4 bases from V and 5 bases from J, with 16 bases between. The chain employs TRBV6-1 and TRBJ2-3, with D perhaps matching TRBD2 (5 bases). The sample consisted of whole blood. The TCR was taken from an adult who was a healthcare worker with PCR-confirmed SARS-CoV-2 infection or an uninfected control (not recorded which). The CDR3 DNA reads as TGTGCCAGCAGTGCGGGGTCTAATATCGGAGATACGCAGTATTTT. Its protein product is CASSAGSNIGDTQYF.